This section outlines one TCR beta chain sequence together with its context. Its antigen remains unidentified. Some clones are missing from TCRdb's copy, which holds only in-frame ones; the method was immunoSEQ multiplex PCR. The table lists fewer than 90,000 clones, around 86% of them singletons, with 0.24% in the top ten. The data were taken from a study of OX40 agonist ivuxolimab in advanced cancers. Overall study results and limits: The authors also found low normalized T-cell clonal expansion in some nonresponders.

V gave up 11 bases and J gave up 5 bases; unmatched junction bases: 9. Germline V gives CDR1 LNHDA, CDR2 SQIVND (reference sequence). The CDR3 has 14 residues. The receptor was isolated from an adult with an advanced solid tumor such as melanoma, head and neck, liver or kidney cancer. The specimen comprised CD4+ or CD8+ T cells sorted from blood, sampled in a trial of the OX40 agonist ivuxolimab. The chain combines TRBV19 with TRBJ1-4; 9 bases agree with TRBD1. CDR3 sequence (DNA): TGTGCCGCAAGTGGGGGACAGGGAAATGAAAAACTGTTTTTT. It yields the protein CAASGGQGNEKLFF.